The 5 T cell receptor beta chains given below trace back to one sample, sequenced in a study of T-cell memory formation after mild COVID-19. TCRdb ran MiXCR on the 5' RACE reads and lists one entry per CDR3 protein. The table has 470,000 or so distinct CDR3 sequences, more than 15% seen once. The sequencing sample was made of PBMCs or a T cell subset sorted from them (not recorded which). The receptors stem from a man between 18 and 29 years old who had mild COVID-19 (a few samples of this study predate the infection). Cell type and time point are not known.

The V call is TRBV5-1, the J call TRBJ2-5, with a possible D match to TRBD1 (8 bases). This CDR3 has 16 amino acids. The V end was cut by 3 bases, the J end by 7 bases, with 22 bases between. The germline CDR1 and CDR2 sequences are SGHRS and YFSETQ. The CDR3, as DNA: TGCGCCAGCAGCTGGGGGGCAACGACAGGGGAGGGGACCCAGTACTTC. The encoded protein is CASSWGATTGEGTQYF. The full variable domain, completed using reference TRBV5-1 and TRBJ2-5, is KAGVTQTPRYLIKTRGQQVTLSCSPISGHRSVSWYQQTPGQGLQFLFEYFSETQRNKGNFPGRFSGRQFSNSRSEMNVSTLELGDSALYLCASSWGATTGEGTQYFGPGTRLLVL.

V is TRBV7-9 and J is TRBJ2-5, with D hard to call. The CDR3 runs 15 residues. Germline assignment: CDR1 SEHNR and CDR2 FQNEAQ (reference sequence). The V gene lost 5 bases and the J gene lost 5 bases, with 18 bases spanning the gap. The CDR3 here is CASSLGQGIGETQYF. Here the CDR3 DNA reads TGTGCCAGCAGCCTCGGGCAAGGGATCGGGGAGACCCAGTACTTC.

This clonotype was detected ten times or more. This rearrangement joins TRBV5-6 to TRBJ2-3, with D perhaps matching TRBD2 (6 bases). This CDR3 comprises 13 residues. The germline V gene encodes CDR1 SGHDT and CDR2 YYEEEE. V lost 4 bases and J 8 bases, leaving 14 bases between the germline ends. CDR3 sequence (DNA): TGTGCCAGCAGCCAGAGCGGGCTGGGTACGCAGTATTTT. Protein product: CASSQSGLGTQYF. The variable domain in full, with the rest retrieved from reference TRBV5-6 and TRBJ2-3, is DAGVTQSPTHLIKTRGQQVTLRCSPKSGHDTVSWYQQALGQGPQFIFQYYEEEERQRGNFPDRFSGHQFPNYSSELNVNALLLGDSALYLCASSQSGLGTQYFGPGTRLTVL.

This chain joins TRBV6-2 or TRBV6-3 and TRBJ2-1; the D is unclear. This CDR3 is built from 12 residues. V lost 5 bases to trimming and J lost 2 bases, with 4 bases between them. In germline, CDR1 is MNHEY, CDR2 SVGEGT. The CDR3 DNA reads TGTGCCAGCAGTCCGGCCTACAATGAGCAGTTCTTC. Translated: CASSPAYNEQFF.

The chain links TRBV12-3 or TRBV12-4 to TRBJ1-1; D is undetermined. This CDR3 is 12 amino acids long. Trimming removed 6 bases from V and 11 bases from J, with 16 bases in between. In DNA, the CDR3 is TGTGCCAGCAGCGTCCAAGGAGAGCGGGCTTTCTTT. Translation gives CASSVQGERAFF.